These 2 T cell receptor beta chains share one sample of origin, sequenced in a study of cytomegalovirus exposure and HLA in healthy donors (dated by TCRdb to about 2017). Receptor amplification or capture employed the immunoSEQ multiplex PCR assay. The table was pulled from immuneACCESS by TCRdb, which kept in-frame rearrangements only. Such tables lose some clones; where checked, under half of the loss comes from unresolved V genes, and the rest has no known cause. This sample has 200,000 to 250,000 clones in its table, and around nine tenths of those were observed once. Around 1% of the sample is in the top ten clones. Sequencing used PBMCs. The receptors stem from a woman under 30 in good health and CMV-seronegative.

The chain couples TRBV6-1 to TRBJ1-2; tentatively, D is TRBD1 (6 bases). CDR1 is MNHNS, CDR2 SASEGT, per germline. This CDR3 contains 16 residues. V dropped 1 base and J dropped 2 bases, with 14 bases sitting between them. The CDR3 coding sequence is TGTGCCAGCAGTGAAGGTGGGAGAAGGGGGAACTATGGCTACACCTTC. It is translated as CASSEGGRRGNYGYTF.

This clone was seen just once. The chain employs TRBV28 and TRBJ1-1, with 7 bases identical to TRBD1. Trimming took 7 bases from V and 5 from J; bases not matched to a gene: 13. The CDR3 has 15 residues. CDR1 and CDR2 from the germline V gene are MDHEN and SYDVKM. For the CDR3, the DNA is TGTGCCAGCAAATCGTCCAGGGGGACGCAGACTGAAGCTTTCTTT. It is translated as CASKSSRGTQTEAFF. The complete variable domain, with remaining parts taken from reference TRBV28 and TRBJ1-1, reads DVKVTQSSRYLVKRTGEKVFLECVQDMDHENMFWYRQDPGLGLRLIYFSYDVKMKEKGDIPEGYSVSREKKERFSLILESASTNQTSMYLCASKSSRGTQTEAFFGQGTRLTVV.